This T cell receptor beta chain was recorded in a study of blood T cell repertoires in COVID-19. Patients at the Seattle site were enrolled during active infection and followed longitudinally. V was cut by 0 bases and J by 3 bases, with 6 bases left in between. Germline values: CDR1 SGHRS, CDR2 YFSETQ. This CDR3 contains 13 residues. Generated by immunoSEQ multiplex PCR, the TCRdb table keeps only in-frame clones and is missing some. The table shows over 200,000 clones, with around 90% occurring only once. This TCR derives from a man aged 25-45 years with COVID-19, enrolled during active disease. The V call is TRBV5-1, the J call TRBJ1-2; D is unresolved. The specimen was peripheral blood. The CDR3 here is CASSLGSDYGYTF. CDR3 sequence (DNA): TGCGCCAGCAGCTTGGGATCGGACTATGGCTACACCTTC. The complete variable domain, with remaining parts taken from reference TRBV5-1 and TRBJ1-2, reads KAGVTQTPRYLIKTRGQQVTLSCSPISGHRSVSWYQQTPGQGLQFLFEYFSETQRNKGNFPGRFSGRQFSNSRSEMNVSTLELGDSALYLCASSLGSDYGYTFGSGTRLTVV.